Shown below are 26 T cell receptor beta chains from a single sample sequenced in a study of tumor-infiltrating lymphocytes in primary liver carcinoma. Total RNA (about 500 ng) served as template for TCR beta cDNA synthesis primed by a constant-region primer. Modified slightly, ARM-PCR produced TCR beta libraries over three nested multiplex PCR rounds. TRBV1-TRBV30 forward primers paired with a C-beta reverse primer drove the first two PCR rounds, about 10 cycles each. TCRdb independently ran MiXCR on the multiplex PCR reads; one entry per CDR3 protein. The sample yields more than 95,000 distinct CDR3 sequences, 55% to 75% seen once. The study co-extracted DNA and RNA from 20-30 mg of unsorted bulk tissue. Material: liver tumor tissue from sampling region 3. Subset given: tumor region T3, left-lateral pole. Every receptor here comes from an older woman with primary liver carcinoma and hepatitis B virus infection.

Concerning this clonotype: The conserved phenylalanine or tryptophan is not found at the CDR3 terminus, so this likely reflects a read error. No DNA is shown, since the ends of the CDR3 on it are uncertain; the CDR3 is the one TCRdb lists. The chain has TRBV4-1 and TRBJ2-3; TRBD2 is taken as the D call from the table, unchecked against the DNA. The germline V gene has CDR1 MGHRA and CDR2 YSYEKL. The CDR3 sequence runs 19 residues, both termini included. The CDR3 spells CASSQPPLASERETDTQYV.

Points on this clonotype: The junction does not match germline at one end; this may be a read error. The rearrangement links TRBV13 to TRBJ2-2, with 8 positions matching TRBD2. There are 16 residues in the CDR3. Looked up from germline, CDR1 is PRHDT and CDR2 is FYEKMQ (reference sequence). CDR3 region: CAISLGGLANTGELFF. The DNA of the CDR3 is TGTGCCATCAGCTTAGGGGGACTAGCGAACACCGGGGAGCTGTTTTTT. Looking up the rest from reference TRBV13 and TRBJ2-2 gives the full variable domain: AAGVIQSPRHLIKEKRETATLKCYPIPRHDTVYWYQQGPGQDPQFLISFYEKMQSDKGSIPDRFSAQQFSDYHSELNMSSLELGDSALYFCAISLGGLANTGELFFGEGSRLTVL.

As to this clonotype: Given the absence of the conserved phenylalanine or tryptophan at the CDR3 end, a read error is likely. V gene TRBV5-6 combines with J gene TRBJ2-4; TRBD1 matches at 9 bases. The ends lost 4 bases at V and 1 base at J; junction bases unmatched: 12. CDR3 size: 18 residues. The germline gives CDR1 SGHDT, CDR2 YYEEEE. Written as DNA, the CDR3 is TGTGCCAGCAGCCCCCCCACTCGACAGGGGGGGGCCAAAAACATTCAGTACCTC. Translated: CASSPPTRQGGAKNIQYL.

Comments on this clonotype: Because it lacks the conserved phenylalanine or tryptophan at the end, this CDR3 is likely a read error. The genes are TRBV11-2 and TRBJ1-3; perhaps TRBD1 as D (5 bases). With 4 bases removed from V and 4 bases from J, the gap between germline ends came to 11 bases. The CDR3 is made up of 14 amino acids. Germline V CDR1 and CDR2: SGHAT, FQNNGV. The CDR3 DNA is TGTGCCAGCAGCTCAGGCCGGGGCGGAAACACCATATATTAT. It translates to CASSSGRGGNTIYY.

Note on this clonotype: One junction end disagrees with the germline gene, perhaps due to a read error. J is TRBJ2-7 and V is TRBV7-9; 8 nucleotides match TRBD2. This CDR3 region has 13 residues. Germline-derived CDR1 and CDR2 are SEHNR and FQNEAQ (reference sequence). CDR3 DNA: TGTGCCAGTAGCTTCCGGGAGGCTAGCGGGTGTCACTTC. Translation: CASSFREASGCHF. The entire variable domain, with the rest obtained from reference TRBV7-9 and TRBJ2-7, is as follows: DTGVSQNPRHKITKRGQNVTFRCDPISEHNRLYWYRQTLGQGPEFLTYFQNEAQLEKSRLLSDRFSAERPKGSFSTLEIQRTEQGDSAMYLCASSFREASGCHFGPGTRLTVT.

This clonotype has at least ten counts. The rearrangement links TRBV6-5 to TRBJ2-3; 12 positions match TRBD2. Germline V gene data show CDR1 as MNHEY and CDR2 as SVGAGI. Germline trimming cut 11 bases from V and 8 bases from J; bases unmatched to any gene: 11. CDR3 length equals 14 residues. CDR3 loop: CAPGASGRAGTQYF. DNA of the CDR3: TGTGCCCCGGGGGCTAGCGGGAGGGCGGGTACGCAGTATTTT.

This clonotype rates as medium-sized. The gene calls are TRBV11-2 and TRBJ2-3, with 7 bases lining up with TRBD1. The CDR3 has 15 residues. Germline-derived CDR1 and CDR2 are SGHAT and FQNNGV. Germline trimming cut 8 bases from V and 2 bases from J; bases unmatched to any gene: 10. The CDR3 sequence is CASGPQGSDTDTQYF. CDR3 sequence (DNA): TGTGCCAGCGGCCCACAGGGGTCAGACACAGATACGCAGTATTTT. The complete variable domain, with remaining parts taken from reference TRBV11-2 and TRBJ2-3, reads EAGVAQSPRYKIIEKRQSVAFWCNPISGHATLYWYQQILGQGPKLLIQFQNNGVVDDSQLPKDRFSAERLKGVDSTLKIQPAKLEDSAVYLCASGPQGSDTDTQYFGPGTRLTVL.

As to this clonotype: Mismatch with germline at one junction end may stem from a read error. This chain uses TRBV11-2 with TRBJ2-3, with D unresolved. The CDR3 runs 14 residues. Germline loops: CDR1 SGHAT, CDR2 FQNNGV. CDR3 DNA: TGTGCCAACAGCTTGCTCCCGAGCTCAGATACGCAGTATTTT. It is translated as CANSLLPSSDTQYF.

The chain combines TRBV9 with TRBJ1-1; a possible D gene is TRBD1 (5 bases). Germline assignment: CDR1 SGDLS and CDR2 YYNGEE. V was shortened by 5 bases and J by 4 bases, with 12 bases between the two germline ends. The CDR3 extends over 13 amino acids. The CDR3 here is CASRPWGGTEAFF. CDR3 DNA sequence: TGTGCCAGCAGGCCCTGGGGGGGCACTGAAGCTTTCTTT.

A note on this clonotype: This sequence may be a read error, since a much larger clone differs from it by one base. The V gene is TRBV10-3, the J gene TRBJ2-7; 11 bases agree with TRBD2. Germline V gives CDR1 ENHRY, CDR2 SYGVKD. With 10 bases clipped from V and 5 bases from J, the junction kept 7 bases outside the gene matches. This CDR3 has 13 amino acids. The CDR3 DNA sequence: TGTGCCACGGAACTAGCGGGAGCCAACGAGCAGTACTTC. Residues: CATELAGANEQYF.

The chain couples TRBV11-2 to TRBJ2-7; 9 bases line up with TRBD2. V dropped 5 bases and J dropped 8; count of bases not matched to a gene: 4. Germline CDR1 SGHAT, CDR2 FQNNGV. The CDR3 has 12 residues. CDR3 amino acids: CASSLAGIQQYF. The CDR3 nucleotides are TGTGCCAGCAGCCTAGCGGGAATACAGCAGTACTTC.

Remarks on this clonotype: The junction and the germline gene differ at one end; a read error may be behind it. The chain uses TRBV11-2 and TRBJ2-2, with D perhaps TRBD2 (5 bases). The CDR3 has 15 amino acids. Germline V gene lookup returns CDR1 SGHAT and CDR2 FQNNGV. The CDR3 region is CASSLIPEHPGELFF. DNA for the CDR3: TGTGCCAGCAGCTTAATTCCGGAGCACCCCGGGGAGCTATTTTTT.

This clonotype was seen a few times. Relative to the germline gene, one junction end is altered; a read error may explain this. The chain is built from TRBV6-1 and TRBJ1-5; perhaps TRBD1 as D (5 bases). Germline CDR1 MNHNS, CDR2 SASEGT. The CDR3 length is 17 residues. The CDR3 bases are TGTGCCAGCAGTGGGAGAGACAGCCCTGGTAGCAATCTGCCCCAGCATTTT. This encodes CASSGRDSPGSNLPQHF.

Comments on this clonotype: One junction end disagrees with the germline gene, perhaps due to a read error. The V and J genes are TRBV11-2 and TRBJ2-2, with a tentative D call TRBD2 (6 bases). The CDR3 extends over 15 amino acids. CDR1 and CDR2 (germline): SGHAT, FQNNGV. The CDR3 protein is CASSSRLAGSGELLF. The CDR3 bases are TGTGCCAGCAGCTCCAGACTTGCGGGGTCGGGGGAGCTGCTTTTT.

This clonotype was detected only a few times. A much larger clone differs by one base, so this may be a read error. CDR3 protein: CASSPLGRGNTEAFF. As DNA, the CDR3 is TGTGCCAGCAGTCCCCTGGGCAGGGGTAACACTGAAGCTTTCTTT. The rearrangement joins TRBV12-3 or TRBV12-4 to TRBJ1-1, with D possibly being TRBD1 (6 bases). The V gene lost 5 bases and the J gene lost 2 bases, with 15 bases spanning the gap. The CDR3 has 15 residues.

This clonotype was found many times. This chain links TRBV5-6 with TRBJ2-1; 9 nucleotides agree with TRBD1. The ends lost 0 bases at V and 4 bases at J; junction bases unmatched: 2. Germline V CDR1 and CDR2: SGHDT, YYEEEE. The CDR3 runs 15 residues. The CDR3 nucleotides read TGTGCCAGCAGCTTGGTGGGACAGGGATACAATGAGCAGTTCTTC. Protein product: CASSLVGQGYNEQFF.

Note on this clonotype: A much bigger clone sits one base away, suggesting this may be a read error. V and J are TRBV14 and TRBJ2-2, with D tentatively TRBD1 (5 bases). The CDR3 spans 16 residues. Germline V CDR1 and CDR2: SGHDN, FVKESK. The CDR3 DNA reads TGTGGCAGCAGCCAAGGGGTAGGGCCCGGTTCCGGGGAGCTGTTTTTT. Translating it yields CGSSQGVGPGSGELFF.

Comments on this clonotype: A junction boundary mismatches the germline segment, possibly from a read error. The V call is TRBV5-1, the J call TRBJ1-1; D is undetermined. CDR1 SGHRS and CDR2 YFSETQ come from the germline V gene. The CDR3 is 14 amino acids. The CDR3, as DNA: TGCGCCAGCAGCTTTTACAACCGGAACACTGAAGTTTTCTTT. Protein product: CASSFYNRNTEVFF.

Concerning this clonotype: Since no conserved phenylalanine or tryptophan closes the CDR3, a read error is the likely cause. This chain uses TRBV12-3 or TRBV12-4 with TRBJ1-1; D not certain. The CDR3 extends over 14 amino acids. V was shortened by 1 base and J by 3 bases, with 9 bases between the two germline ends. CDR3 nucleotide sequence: TGTGCCAGCAGTTTAGGGAGGCTGGACACTGAAGCTTTCTAT. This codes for CASSLGRLDTEAFY.

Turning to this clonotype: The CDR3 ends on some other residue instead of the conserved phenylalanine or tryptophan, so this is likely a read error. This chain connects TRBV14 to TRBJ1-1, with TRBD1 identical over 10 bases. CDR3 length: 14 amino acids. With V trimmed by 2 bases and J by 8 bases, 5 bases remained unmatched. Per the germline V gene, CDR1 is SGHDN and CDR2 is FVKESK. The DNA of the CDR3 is TGTGCCAGCAGCCAAATGACAGGGGGCATGGAAGCTTTCTCT. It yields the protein CASSQMTGGMEAFS.

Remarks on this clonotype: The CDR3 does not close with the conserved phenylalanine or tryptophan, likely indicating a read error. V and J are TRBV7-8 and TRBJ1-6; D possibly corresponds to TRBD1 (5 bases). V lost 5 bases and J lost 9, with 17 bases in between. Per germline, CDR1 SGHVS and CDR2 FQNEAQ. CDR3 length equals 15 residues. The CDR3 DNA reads TGTGCCAGCAGCGCTAGGCAGGGTCCGAGTTCACCCCTCCACCTT. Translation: CASSARQGPSSPLHL.

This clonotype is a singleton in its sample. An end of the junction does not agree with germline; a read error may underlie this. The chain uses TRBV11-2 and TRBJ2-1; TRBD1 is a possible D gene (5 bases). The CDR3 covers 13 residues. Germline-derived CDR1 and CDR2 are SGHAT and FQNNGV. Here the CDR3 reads CASSFARGREQFF. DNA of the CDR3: TGTGCTAGCAGCTTCGCTAGGGGCCGGGAGCAGTTCTTC.

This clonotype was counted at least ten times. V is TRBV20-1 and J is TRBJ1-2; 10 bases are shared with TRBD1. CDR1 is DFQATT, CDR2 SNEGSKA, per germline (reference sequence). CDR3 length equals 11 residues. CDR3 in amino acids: CGTGDNYGYTF. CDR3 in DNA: TGCGGGACAGGGGATAACTATGGCTACACCTTC.

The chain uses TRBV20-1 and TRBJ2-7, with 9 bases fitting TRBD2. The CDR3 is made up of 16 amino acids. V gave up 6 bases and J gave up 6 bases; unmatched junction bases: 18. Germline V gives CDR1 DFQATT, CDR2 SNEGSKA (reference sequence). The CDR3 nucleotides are TGCAGTGCAGCACCCCCCGGCGGGAGGGCCCTCGGCGAGCAGTACTTC. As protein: CSAAPPGGRALGEQYF.

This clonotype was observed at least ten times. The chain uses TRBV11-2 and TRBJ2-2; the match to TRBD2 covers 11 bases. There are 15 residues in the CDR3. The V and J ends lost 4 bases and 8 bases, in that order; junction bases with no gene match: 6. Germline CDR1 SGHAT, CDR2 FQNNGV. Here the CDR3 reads CASSSRLAGSGELFF. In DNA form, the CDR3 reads TGTGCCAGCAGCTCCAGACTAGCGGGGTCGGGGGAGCTGTTTTTT.

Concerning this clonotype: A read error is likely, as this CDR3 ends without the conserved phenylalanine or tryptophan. The CDR3 DNA reads TGTGCCAGCAGCCAAGATACGGGAGGTCGGAACGAGCAGTACCTC. This codes for CASSQDTGGRNEQYL. The gene calls are TRBV12-3 or TRBV12-4 and TRBJ2-7, with TRBD2 matching 7 bases. Germline trimming cut 6 bases from V and 5 bases from J; bases unmatched to any gene: 13. The CDR3 covers 15 residues.